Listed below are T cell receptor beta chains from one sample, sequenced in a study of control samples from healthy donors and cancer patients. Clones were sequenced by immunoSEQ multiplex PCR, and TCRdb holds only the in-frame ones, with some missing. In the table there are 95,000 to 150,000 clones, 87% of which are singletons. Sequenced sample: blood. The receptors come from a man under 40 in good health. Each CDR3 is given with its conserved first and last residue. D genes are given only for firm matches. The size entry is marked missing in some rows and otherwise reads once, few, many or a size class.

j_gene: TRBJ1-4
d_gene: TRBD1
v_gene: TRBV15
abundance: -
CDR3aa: CATSRDRQGNEKLFF
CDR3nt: TGTGCCACCAGCAGAGATCGACAGGGGAATGAAAAACTGTTTTTT

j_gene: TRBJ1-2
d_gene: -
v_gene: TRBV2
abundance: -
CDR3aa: CASTRSQGAKYGYTF
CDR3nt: TGTGCCAGCACCCGTTCACAGGGCGCGAAATATGGCTACACCTTC

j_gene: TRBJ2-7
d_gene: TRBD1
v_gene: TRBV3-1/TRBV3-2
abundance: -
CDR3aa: CASSVDIGTGKYEQYF
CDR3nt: TGTGCCAGCAGCGTGGACATCGGGACAGGGAAATACGAGCAGTACTTC

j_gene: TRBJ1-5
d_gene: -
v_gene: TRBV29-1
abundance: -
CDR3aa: CSVGQDFNQPQHF
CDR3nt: TGCAGCGTTGGACAGGATTTCAATCAGCCCCAGCATTTT

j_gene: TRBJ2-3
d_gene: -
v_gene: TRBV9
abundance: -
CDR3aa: CASSVGGSTDTQYF
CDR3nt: TGTGCCAGCAGCGTAGGAGGCAGCACAGATACGCAGTATTTT

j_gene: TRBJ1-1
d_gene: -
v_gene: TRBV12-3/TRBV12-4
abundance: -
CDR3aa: CASTLLVGAEAFF
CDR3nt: TGTGCCAGCACTCTGTTAGTGGGGGCTGAAGCTTTCTTT

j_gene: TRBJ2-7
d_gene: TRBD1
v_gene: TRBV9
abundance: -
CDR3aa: CASSPLNRGYEQYF
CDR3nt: TGTGCCAGCAGCCCTTTGAACAGGGGTTACGAGCAGTACTTC

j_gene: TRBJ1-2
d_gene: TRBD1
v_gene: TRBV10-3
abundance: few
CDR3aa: CAISDRDRSNYGYTF
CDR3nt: TGTGCCATCAGTGACCGGGACAGGAGTAACTATGGCTACACCTTC

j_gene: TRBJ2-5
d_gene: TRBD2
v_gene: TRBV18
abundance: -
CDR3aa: CASSPPSSGGETQYF
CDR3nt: TGTGCCAGCTCACCACCTTCTAGCGGGGGAGAGACCCAGTACTTC

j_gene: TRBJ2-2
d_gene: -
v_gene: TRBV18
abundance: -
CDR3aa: CASSPRSDYTGELFF
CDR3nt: TGTGCCAGCTCACCACGCAGCGATTACACCGGGGAGCTGTTTTTT

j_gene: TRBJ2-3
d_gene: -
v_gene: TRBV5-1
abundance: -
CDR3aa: CASSLGVGGTDTQYF
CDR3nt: TGCGCCAGCAGCTTAGGGGTGGGGGGCACAGATACGCAGTATTTT

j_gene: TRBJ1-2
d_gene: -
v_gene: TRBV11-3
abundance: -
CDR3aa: CASSLNINYGYTF
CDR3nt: TGTGCCAGCAGCTTAAACATTAACTATGGCTACACCTTC

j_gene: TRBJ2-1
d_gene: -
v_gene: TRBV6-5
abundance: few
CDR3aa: CASLRGGALNEQFF
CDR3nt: TGTGCCAGCCTAAGGGGGGGGGCCCTCAATGAGCAGTTCTTC

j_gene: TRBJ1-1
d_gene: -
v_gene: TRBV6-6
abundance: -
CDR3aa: CASSYSKEGNTEAFF
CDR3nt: TGTGCCAGCAGTTACTCGAAGGAGGGCAACACTGAAGCTTTCTTT

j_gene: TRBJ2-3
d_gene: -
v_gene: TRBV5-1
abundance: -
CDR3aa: CASSFGTASTDTQYF
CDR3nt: TGCGCCAGCAGCTTTGGGACGGCTAGCACAGATACGCAGTATTTT

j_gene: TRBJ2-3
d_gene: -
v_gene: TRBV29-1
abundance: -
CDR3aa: CSVATKWQGDTQYF
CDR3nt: TGCAGCGTCGCTACAAAATGGCAAGGAGATACGCAGTATTTT

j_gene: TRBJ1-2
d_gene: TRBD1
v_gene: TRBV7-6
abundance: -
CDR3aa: CASSLAQGLDGYTF
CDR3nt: TGTGCCAGCAGCTTAGCACAGGGGCTCGATGGCTACACCTTC

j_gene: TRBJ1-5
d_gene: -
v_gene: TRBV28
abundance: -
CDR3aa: CASSLRGIGNQPQHF
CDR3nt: TGTGCCAGCAGTTTGAGGGGGATCGGCAATCAGCCCCAGCATTTT

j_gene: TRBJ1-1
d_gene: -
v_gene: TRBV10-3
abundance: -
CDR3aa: CAISPIWGVAFF
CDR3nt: TGTGCCATCAGTCCGATTTGGGGGGTAGCTTTCTTT

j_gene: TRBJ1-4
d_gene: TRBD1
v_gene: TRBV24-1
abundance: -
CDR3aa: CATSEPGTGPEKLFF
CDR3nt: TGTGCCACCAGTGAACCCGGGACAGGACCTGAAAAACTGTTTTTT

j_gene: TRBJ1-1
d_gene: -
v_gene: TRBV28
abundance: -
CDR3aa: CASSYSETGAFF
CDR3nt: TGTGCCAGCAGCTACAGCGAAACGGGAGCTTTCTTT

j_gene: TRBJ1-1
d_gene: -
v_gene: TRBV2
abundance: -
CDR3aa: CASIERIGNTEAFF
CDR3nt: TGTGCCAGCATAGAACGTATAGGGAACACTGAAGCTTTCTTT

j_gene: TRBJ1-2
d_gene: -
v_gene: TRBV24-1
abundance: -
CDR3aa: CATSDPLRTENYGYTF
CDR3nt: TGTGCCACCAGTGATCCCCTTAGGACGGAGAACTATGGCTACACCTTC

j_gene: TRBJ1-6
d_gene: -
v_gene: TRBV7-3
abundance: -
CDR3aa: CASSSGDYNSPLHF
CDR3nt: TGTGCCAGCAGTTCCGGGGATTATAATTCACCCCTCCACTTT

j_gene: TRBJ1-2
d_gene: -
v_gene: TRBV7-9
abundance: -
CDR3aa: CASSSEYGYTF
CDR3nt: TGTGCCAGCAGCTCTGAGTATGGCTACACCTTC

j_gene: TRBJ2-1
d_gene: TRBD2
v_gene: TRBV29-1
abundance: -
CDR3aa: CSVEDWGGRNEQFF
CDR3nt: TGCAGCGTTGAAGATTGGGGGGGTAGGAATGAGCAGTTCTTC